The next 14 T cell receptor beta chains were all read from a single sample in a study of blood T cell repertoires in COVID-19. The data were produced by immunoSEQ multiplex PCR, yet TCRdb's version contains in-frame clones alone and is incomplete. The sample lists 350,000 or so clones, roughly 90% occurring once. Input material: PBMCs or T cells enriched from blood (not recorded which). All receptors come from a woman under 40 who had been exposed to COVID-19.

The rearrangement links TRBV5-6 to TRBJ2-1, with D possibly TRBD2 on 8 matching bases. Trimming removed 4 bases from V and 8 bases from J, with 16 bases in between. The germline CDR1 and CDR2 sequences are SGHDT and YYEEEE. This CDR3 comprises 14 residues. Here the CDR3 DNA reads TGTGCCAGCAGCCAGGGACTAGGGGGCCATGAGCAGTTCTTC. Translation: CASSQGLGGHEQFF.

J is TRBJ2-2 and V is TRBV5-1, with 7 bases fitting TRBD2. CDR3 length: 15 residues. Germline V gives CDR1 SGHRS, CDR2 YFSETQ. V dropped 3 bases and J dropped 2; count of bases not matched to a gene: 4. The DNA for the CDR3 is TGCGCCAGCAGCTCGACTAGCCATAACACCGGGGAGCTGTTTTTT. It is translated as CASSSTSHNTGELFF.

V is TRBV9 and J is TRBJ2-1, with D unresolved. Trimming left V 1 base short and J 12 bases short, with 17 bases between. Per the germline V gene, CDR1 is SGDLS and CDR2 is YYNGEE. The CDR3 has 14 amino acids. This CDR3 is CASSVTGPSDGQFF. CDR3 nucleotides: TGTGCCAGCAGCGTAACGGGTCCCTCCGACGGGCAGTTCTTC.

The chain carries TRBV19 and TRBJ2-1; D might be TRBD1 (5 bases). Germline CDR1 reads LNHDA; CDR2 reads SQIVND (reference sequence). The CDR3 is made up of 15 amino acids. The V and J ends lost 4 bases and 10 bases respectively, with 20 bases between them. The CDR3 region is CASSSVGPWSVEQFF. The CDR3 DNA follows: TGTGCCAGTAGTAGTGTGGGGCCCTGGAGTGTCGAGCAGTTCTTC. Supplemented by reference TRBV19 and TRBJ2-1, the full variable domain reads DGGITQSPKYLFRKEGQNVTLSCEQNLNHDAMYWYRQDPGQGLRLIYYSQIVNDFQKGDIAEGYSVSREKKESFPLTVTSAQKNPTAFYLCASSSVGPWSVEQFFGPGTRLTVL.

This clone was picked up a small number of times. The chain uses TRBV18 and TRBJ1-5; 7 bases agree with TRBD1. Per germline, CDR1 KGHSH and CDR2 LQKENI. This CDR3 is 15 amino acids long. The V segment lost 3 bases and the J segment 6 bases; nucleotides outside the gene matches: 8. This chain's CDR3 is CASSPSGTVAQPQHF. CDR3 nucleotide sequence: TGTGCCAGCTCACCTTCCGGGACAGTTGCTCAGCCCCAGCATTTT.

This chain joins TRBV27 and TRBJ1-5; 7 nucleotides agree with TRBD1. This CDR3 contains 13 residues. The germline V gene has CDR1 MNHEY and CDR2 SMNVEV (reference sequence). Losses at the gene ends were 5 bases for V and 5 bases for J; bases not matched to a gene: 3. CDR3 in DNA: TGTGCCAGCAGTAACAGGGGCGATCAGCCCCAGCATTTT. Translation: CASSNRGDQPQHF.

The genes are TRBV28 and TRBJ2-2, with TRBD1 matching 8 bases. The CDR3 sequence is 18 residues long. Per germline, CDR1 MDHEN and CDR2 SYDVKM. V trimming: 3 bases; J trimming: 5 bases; junction bases outside the gene matches: 14. CDR3 nucleotides: TGTGCCAGCAGTTTTGAGACAGGGGTTTCCACTAGGACCGGGGAGCTGTTTTTT. It specifies CASSFETGVSTRTGELFF.

In this sample, this clone turned up once. The chain employs TRBV15 and TRBJ2-1; 10 bases map to TRBD2. The CDR3 is 15 residues long. J gave up 10 bases and V 4 bases, and 10 bases lay outside the gene matches. Germline loops: CDR1 LNHNV, CDR2 YYDKDF (reference sequence). CDR3 bases: TGTGCCACCAGCAACCTCCTAGCGGGAGAAACCGAGCAGTTCTTC. The encoded protein is CATSNLLAGETEQFF.

This chain connects TRBV19 to TRBJ2-7; TRBD2 matches 10 bases. Germline V gene sequence: CDR1 LNHDA, CDR2 SQIVND (reference sequence). V lost 5 bases to trimming and J lost 2 bases; unmatched junction nucleotides: 6. This CDR3 region has 15 residues. The CDR3 loop reads CASSFGLAVPYEQYF. The CDR3 DNA sequence: TGTGCCAGTAGTTTCGGACTAGCGGTCCCCTACGAGCAGTACTTC.

The chain has TRBV7-3 and TRBJ2-3, with TRBD2 as a possible D gene (6 bases). Looked up from germline, CDR1 is SGHTA and CDR2 is FQGTGA. The CDR3 length is 14 residues. V lost 3 bases to trimming and J lost 2 bases, with 9 bases between them. In DNA form, the CDR3 reads TGTGCCAGCAGCTTCGGCGGGATCACAGATACGCAGTATTTT. This gives the protein CASSFGGITDTQYF.

The gene calls are TRBV25-1 and TRBJ2-1, with D unclear. Germline V gene sequence: CDR1 MGHDK, CDR2 SYGVNS. Trimming stripped 4 bases from V and 12 bases from J, with 10 bases between. The CDR3 contains 11 residues. The CDR3 is CASSALMRQFF. As DNA, the CDR3 is TGTGCCAGCAGTGCTTTAATGAGGCAGTTCTTC.

The rearrangement uses TRBV30 and TRBJ2-5; D possibly corresponds to TRBD2 (6 bases). CDR3 length: 15 residues. Germline V gives CDR1 GTSNPN, CDR2 SVGIG (reference sequence). V lost 2 bases, J lost 3 bases, and 16 bases lay in between. CDR3 sequence (DNA): TGTGCCTGGAGTCGACCCGGGACTCTTAAAGAGACCCAGTACTTC. Protein product: CAWSRPGTLKETQYF.

This rearrangement joins TRBV3-1 (or the pseudogene TRBV3-2) to TRBJ2-4; D is perhaps TRBD2 (5 bases). The V end lost 0 bases, the J end lost 13 bases, and 22 bases lay between the germline ends. The V gene's germline CDR1 is LGHDT and CDR2 YNNKEL (reference sequence). This CDR3 spans 16 amino acids. The CDR3 nucleotides are TGTGCCAGCAGCCAAGATAATCGGTTCGGCGGGCCCACCCAGTACTTC. Encoded protein: CASSQDNRFGGPTQYF.

The CDR3 loop is CASSPEGILNYGYTF. Here the CDR3 DNA reads TGTGCCAGCAGCCCAGAGGGAATCCTAAACTATGGCTACACCTTC. The J gene is TRBJ1-2, the V gene TRBV5-8; no reliable D call. The CDR3 sequence is 15 residues long. With 4 bases removed from V and 2 bases from J, the gap between germline ends came to 15 bases. Per germline, CDR1 SGHTS and CDR2 YDEGEE.